This T cell receptor beta chain stems from a study of T cell changes during pregnancy in multiple sclerosis. V shed 1 base, J shed 8 bases, and the junction held 3 bases outside the gene matches. CDR3 length: 15 residues. Germline CDR1 reads SGHTA; CDR2 reads FQGNSA. Measured with immunoSEQ multiplex PCR; TCRdb has only the in-frame clones, and not every one. The sample has about 83,000 clones, 91% seen once. The sequence was obtained from a female donor in good health, serving as a control in a pregnancy study. Some clones in this sample may be carry-over from other donors' samples. The chain combines TRBV7-2 with TRBJ1-6; 9 bases fit TRBD1. The input for sequencing was PBMCs, taken in the first trimester of pregnancy. CDR3 in amino acids: CASSLGQGGYSPLHF. The CDR3 coding sequence is TGTGCCAGCAGCTTAGGACAGGGGGGGTATTCACCCCTCCACTTT. Looking up the rest from reference TRBV7-2 and TRBJ1-6 gives the full variable domain: GAGVSQSPSNKVTEKGKDVELRCDPISGHTALYWYRQSLGQGLEFLIYFQGNSAPDKSGLPSDRFSAERTGGSVSTLTIQRTQQEDSAVYLCASSLGQGGYSPLHFGNGTRLTVT.